The clone carrying this TCR beta chain was counted a few times. Its antigen remains unknown. Germline CDR1 and CDR2: MDHEN and SYDVKM. Trimming left V 6 bases short and J 5 bases short, with 4 bases between. CDR3 length: 10 residues. This specimen comes from a study of blood T cells in healthy people across ages. Study conclusions and caveats: A greater number of naive CD4+ cells and higher diversity distinguished long-lived donors from aged donors. Unsorted PBMCs ruled out conclusive naive versus antigen-experienced comparison.

Total RNA, at least 5.5 micrograms per sample, was extracted from PBMCs. PCR was performed a second time for about 7 to 12 cycles using a sample-barcoded 5' primer and a J-beta primer mix. TCRdb re-analysed the 5' RACE reads in MiXCR, keeping a single row per CDR3 protein. The sample carries around 990,000 distinct CDR3 sequences, 20% to 25% recorded once. Separately, the same data were catalogued under a study of T cells of mothers and their children. As that report states: The extracted RNA was employed in its entirety for cDNA synthesis, at around 1.6 ug per 15 ul.

The sequence derives from a girl aged 2 to 9 in good health. Sequenced input: blood. The chain is built from TRBV28 and TRBJ1-2; D ambiguous. The CDR3 reads CASRQYGYTF. In DNA, the CDR3 is TGTGCCAGCAGACAGTATGGCTACACCTTC.